The next 17 T cell receptor beta chains were all read from a single sample in a study of cytomegalovirus exposure and HLA in healthy donors (dated by TCRdb to the late 2010s). The method was the immunoSEQ multiplex PCR assay. For the multiplex PCR, a mixture combining 60 forward primers for TCR Vbeta segments and 13 reverse primers for TCR Jbeta segments was used. Entries here come from immuneACCESS through TCRdb and include only in-frame sequences with V and J called. Some clones fail to appear in such tables; in the studies checked, an unresolved V gene covers under half of the shortfall, and the cause of the remainder is unknown. Within this sample are 250,000 to 350,000 clones, with around 90% of them counted one time only. The top ten hold around 2.1% of the sample. The sequencing input was PBMCs. The receptors were gathered from a woman aged 18-30 years in good health and CMV-seronegative.

The CDR3 loop is CASSFGTGGNEQFF. CDR3 coding DNA: TGCGCCAGCAGCTTCGGAACAGGGGGCAATGAGCAGTTCTTC. The chain recombines TRBV5-1 with TRBJ2-1, with TRBD1 identical over 8 bases. The CDR3 is 14 amino acids. The ends lost 2 bases at V and 6 bases at J; junction bases unmatched: 4. Looked up from germline, CDR1 is SGHRS and CDR2 is YFSETQ.

The chain recombines TRBV9 with TRBJ2-3; D is ambiguous. The germline gives CDR1 SGDLS, CDR2 YYNGEE. Deletions cut 0 bases from V and 5 bases from J, with 4 bases between. The CDR3 loop spans 12 amino acids. CDR3 residues: CASSVDQDTQYF. The CDR3 DNA reads as TGTGCCAGCAGCGTAGATCAAGATACGCAGTATTTT.

The rearrangement uses TRBV27 and TRBJ1-2; TRBD1 agrees at 9 bases. This CDR3 is built from 16 residues. Looked up from germline, CDR1 is MNHEY and CDR2 is SMNVEV (reference sequence). Trimming took 8 bases from V and 5 from J; bases not matched to a gene: 15. CDR3 residues: CASAGTGTGFFYGYTF. The CDR3 DNA reads as TGTGCCAGCGCCGGGACCGGGACAGGGTTTTTTTATGGCTACACCTTC.

The chain carries TRBV7-9 and TRBJ1-1; a weak D match, TRBD1 (6 bases). Germline assignment: CDR1 SEHNR and CDR2 FQNEAQ (reference sequence). This CDR3 is built from 15 residues. Trimming cost V 7 bases and J 1 base, with 16 bases left between them. The CDR3 sequence: CASIDWDIPNTEAFF. The CDR3 bases are TGTGCCAGCATCGATTGGGACATCCCGAACACTGAAGCTTTCTTT.

V gene TRBV12-5 combines with J gene TRBJ2-1, with D tentatively TRBD2 (6 bases). Germline CDR1 and CDR2: LGHNT and FRNRAP. This CDR3 region has 17 residues. Trimming left V 6 bases short and J 0 bases short, with 18 bases between. The CDR3 DNA follows: TGTGCTAGTGGCCCTAGTAGCGGTTGGAGCTCCTACAATGAGCAGTTCTTC. Its translation: CASGPSSGWSSYNEQFF. The complete variable domain, with remaining parts taken from reference TRBV12-5 and TRBJ2-1, reads DARVTQTPRHKVTEMGQEVTMRCQPILGHNTVFWYRQTMMQGLELLAYFRNRAPLDDSGMPKDRFSAEMPDATLATLKIQPSEPRDSAVYFCASGPSSGWSSYNEQFFGPGTRLTVL.

The CDR3, as DNA: TGTGCCAGCAGTGAAGTGTGGGCCTCTGGGGCCAACGTCCTGACTTTC. This sequence encodes CASSEVWASGANVLTF. The chain joins TRBV6-1 to TRBJ2-6; D not certain. The CDR3 totals 16 residues. Trimming left V 1 base short and J 0 bases short, with 7 bases between. Germline loops: CDR1 MNHNS, CDR2 SASEGT.

This rearrangement joins TRBV6-7 to TRBJ1-1; D remains ambiguous. TRBV6-7 is noted as an ORF with a role that remains uncertain. The CDR3 totals 23 residues. The germline V and J ends were trimmed by 0 bases and 3 bases, with 35 bases remaining between them. The CDR3 DNA reads TGTGCCAGCAGTTACTCCAAAACGACATTGCACGCGGGTTGTATGAAAAGGGACACTGAAGCTTTCTTT. Translation gives CASSYSKTTLHAGCMKRDTEAFF.

This clone was detected a few times. J is TRBJ1-4 and V is TRBV18; D uncertain. Germline-derived CDR1 and CDR2 are KGHSH and LQKENI. The length of the CDR3 is 15 residues. V was cut by 2 bases and J by 8 bases, with 15 bases left in between. In nucleotides, the CDR3 is TGTGCCAGCTCACCAACACCTGGTTCGATCGAAAAACTGTTTTTT. Amino acid sequence: CASSPTPGSIEKLFF.

Of note for this clone: Other nucleotide sequences from this sample produce the same CDR3. The chain uses TRBV9 and TRBJ2-3; the D gene is possibly TRBD1 (6 bases). The ends were cut back, 3 bases at V and 3 bases at J, with 8 bases in the middle. Per the germline V gene, CDR1 is SGDLS and CDR2 is YYNGEE. This CDR3 has 13 amino acids. CDR3 protein: CASSAQGTDTQYF. For the CDR3, the DNA is TGTGCCAGCAGCGCCCAGGGGACAGATACGCAGTATTTT.

This CDR3 reads CAGSDTFSTDTQYF. The CDR3 DNA follows: TGTGCCGGCTCCGATACCTTCAGCACAGATACGCAGTATTTT. V usage is TRBV6-6 and J usage is TRBJ2-3; D is unresolved. Germline assignment: CDR1 MNHNY and CDR2 SVGAGI (reference sequence). The V and J ends lost 11 bases and 0 bases respectively, with 15 bases between them. The CDR3 is 14 amino acids.

The gene calls are TRBV12-5 and TRBJ1-5; 8 bases line up with TRBD1. Trimming took 6 bases from V and 4 from J; bases not matched to a gene: 8. There are 15 residues in the CDR3. The germline V gene encodes CDR1 LGHNT and CDR2 FRNRAP. DNA for the CDR3: TGTGCTAGTGGACCTGGACAGGGAGGGAATCAGCCCCAGCATTTT. This codes for CASGPGQGGNQPQHF.

This clone has just a few counts. The chain employs TRBV11-2 and TRBJ2-7; 9 nucleotides agree with TRBD1. V lost 2 bases to trimming and J lost 6 bases; unmatched junction nucleotides: 8. There are 15 residues in the CDR3. Germline assignment: CDR1 SGHAT and CDR2 FQNNGV. In DNA form, the CDR3 reads TGTGCCAGCAGCTTATCCGGGACAGGGCCCGCCGAGCAGTACTTC. Residues: CASSLSGTGPAEQYF.

The chain recombines TRBV29-1 with TRBJ2-7; TRBD1 aligns across 9 bases. The V segment lost 6 bases and the J segment 2 bases; nucleotides outside the gene matches: 5. CDR3 size: 13 residues. From germline, CDR1 is SQVTM and CDR2 ANQGSEA. CDR3 loop: CSVPGQGPYEQYF. The CDR3 DNA sequence: TGCAGCGTGCCGGGACAGGGACCCTACGAGCAGTACTTC.

The chain carries TRBV30 and TRBJ1-1; D is uncertain. The CDR3 loop spans 12 amino acids. Trimming pared 7 bases from V and 0 bases from J, leaving 9 bases between. Germline-derived CDR1 and CDR2 are GTSNPN and SVGIG (reference sequence). The CDR3, as DNA: TGTGCCTTATGCGGGTTGAACACTGAAGCTTTCTTT. Translation: CALCGLNTEAFF.

V is TRBV27 and J is TRBJ1-1; D uncertain. The CDR3 totals 14 residues. V lost 0 bases and J 4 bases, leaving 9 bases between the germline ends. Germline loops: CDR1 MNHEY, CDR2 SMNVEV (reference sequence). The CDR3 spells CASSLSKPGTEAFF. The CDR3 DNA sequence: TGTGCCAGCAGTTTATCGAAACCGGGCACTGAAGCTTTCTTT.

On this clone: At the DNA level, this CDR3 is encoded by other sequences in the same sample as well. The chain joins TRBV9 to TRBJ1-1; no clear D gene. Germline V CDR1 and CDR2: SGDLS, YYNGEE. Trimming took off 0 bases at V and 11 bases at J, with 14 bases between the two ends. The CDR3 is 13 amino acids. CDR3 amino acids: CASSVVGGVEAFF. CDR3 sequence (DNA): TGTGCCAGCAGCGTAGTTGGCGGTGTGGAGGCTTTCTTT. Looking up the rest from reference TRBV9 and TRBJ1-1 gives the full variable domain: DSGVTQTPKHLITATGQRVTLRCSPRSGDLSVYWYQQSLDQGLQFLIQYYNGEERAKGNILERFSAQQFPDLHSELNLSSLELGDSALYFCASSVVGGVEAFFGQGTRLTVV.

The V gene is TRBV30, the J gene TRBJ2-7, with TRBD1 matching 9 bases. With V trimmed by 3 bases and J by 6 bases, 3 bases remained unmatched. The CDR3 covers 12 residues. Germline-derived CDR1 and CDR2 are GTSNPN and SVGIG (reference sequence). This CDR3 reads CAWREGQGEQYF. The CDR3 region has the DNA TGTGCCTGGAGGGAGGGACAGGGCGAGCAGTACTTC.